These 2 T cell receptor beta chains were all obtained from the same sample, sequenced in a study of OX40 agonist ivuxolimab in advanced cancers. Assay used: immunoSEQ multiplex PCR; TCRdb lists only in-frame clones, some missing. The sample shows tens of thousands of clones, roughly 89% of them seen only once. Sequenced here: CD4+ or CD8+ T cells sorted from blood, sampled in a trial of the OX40 agonist ivuxolimab. The receptors come from an adult with an advanced solid tumor such as melanoma, head and neck, liver or kidney cancer.

The chain employs TRBV2 and TRBJ1-6, with TRBD1 matching 9 bases. V gave up 7 bases and J gave up 8 bases; unmatched junction bases: 9. From germline, CDR1 is SNHLY and CDR2 FYNNEI. The CDR3 sequence is 15 residues long. CDR3 sequence: CASTLDRGRDSPLHF. Written as DNA, the CDR3 is TGTGCCAGCACCCTGGACAGGGGTCGAGATTCACCCCTCCACTTT.

This clone has only a few counts. The V and J genes are TRBV6-5 and TRBJ1-6, with D possibly TRBD1 on 5 matching bases. Trimming took 6 bases from V and 8 from J, leaving 14 bases between them. The germline V gene has CDR1 MNHEY and CDR2 SVGAGI. This CDR3 region has 14 residues. The CDR3 sequence is CASRTSGRDSPLHF. Written as DNA, the CDR3 is TGTGCCAGCAGGACCTCAGGGAGGGATTCACCCCTCCACTTT.